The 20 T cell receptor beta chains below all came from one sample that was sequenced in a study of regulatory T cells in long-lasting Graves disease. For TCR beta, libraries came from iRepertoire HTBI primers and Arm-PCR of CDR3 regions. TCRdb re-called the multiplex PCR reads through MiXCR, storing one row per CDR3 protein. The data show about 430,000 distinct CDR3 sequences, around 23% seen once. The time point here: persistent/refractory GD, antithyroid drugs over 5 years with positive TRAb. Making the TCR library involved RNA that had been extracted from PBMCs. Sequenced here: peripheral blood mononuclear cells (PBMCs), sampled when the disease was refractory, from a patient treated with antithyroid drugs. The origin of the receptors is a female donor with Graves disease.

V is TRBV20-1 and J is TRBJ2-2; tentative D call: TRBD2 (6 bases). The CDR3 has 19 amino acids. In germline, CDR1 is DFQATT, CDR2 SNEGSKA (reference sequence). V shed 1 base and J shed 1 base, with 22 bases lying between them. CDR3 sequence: CSARAKTRRGDLNTGELFF. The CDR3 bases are TGCAGTGCTAGAGCCAAGACTAGGCGGGGAGACCTGAACACCGGGGAGCTGTTTTTT.

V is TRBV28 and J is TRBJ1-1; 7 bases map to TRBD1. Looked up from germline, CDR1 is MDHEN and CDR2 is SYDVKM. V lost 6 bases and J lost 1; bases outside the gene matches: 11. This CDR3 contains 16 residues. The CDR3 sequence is CASSGDNTGANTEAFF. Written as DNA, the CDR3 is TGTGCCAGCAGCGGAGACAATACAGGGGCGAACACTGAAGCTTTCTTT.

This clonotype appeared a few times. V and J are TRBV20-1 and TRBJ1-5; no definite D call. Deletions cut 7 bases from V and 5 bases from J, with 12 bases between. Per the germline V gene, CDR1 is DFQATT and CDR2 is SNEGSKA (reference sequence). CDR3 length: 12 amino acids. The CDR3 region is CSVLRRDQPQHF. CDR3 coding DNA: TGCAGTGTTCTCAGGAGAGATCAGCCCCAGCATTTT.

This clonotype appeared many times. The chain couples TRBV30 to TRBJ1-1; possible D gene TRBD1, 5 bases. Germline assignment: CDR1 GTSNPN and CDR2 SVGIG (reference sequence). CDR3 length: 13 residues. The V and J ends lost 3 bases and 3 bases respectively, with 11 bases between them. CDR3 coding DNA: TGTGCCTGGAGCCGGCAGGGTGACACTGAAGCTTTCTTT. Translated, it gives CAWSRQGDTEAFF.

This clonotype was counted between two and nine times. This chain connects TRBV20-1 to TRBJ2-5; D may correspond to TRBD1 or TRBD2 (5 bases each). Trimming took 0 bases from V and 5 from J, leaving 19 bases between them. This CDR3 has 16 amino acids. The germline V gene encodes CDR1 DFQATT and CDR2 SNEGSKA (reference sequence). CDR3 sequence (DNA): TGCAGTGCTAGAGATCAGGGAGTGTCAGTTCGTGAGACCCAGTACTTC. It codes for CSARDQGVSVRETQYF.

This CDR3 is CASSFTAGGTETQYF. For the CDR3, the DNA is TGCGCCAGCAGCTTTACTGCAGGGGGTACGGAGACCCAGTACTTC. The V and J genes are TRBV5-1 and TRBJ2-5; TRBD1 matches at 7 bases. With V trimmed by 2 bases and J by 5 bases, 9 bases remained unmatched. CDR1 and CDR2 from the germline V gene are SGHRS and YFSETQ. This CDR3 has 15 residues.

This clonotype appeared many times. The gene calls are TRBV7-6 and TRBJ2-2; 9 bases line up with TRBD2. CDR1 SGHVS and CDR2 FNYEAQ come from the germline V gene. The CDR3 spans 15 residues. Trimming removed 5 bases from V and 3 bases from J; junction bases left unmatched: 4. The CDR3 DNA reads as TGTGCCAGCAGCCCAGCGGGAGGAGACACCGGGGAGCTGTTTTTT. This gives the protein CASSPAGGDTGELFF. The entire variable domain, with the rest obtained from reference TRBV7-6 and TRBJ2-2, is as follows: GAGVSQSPRYKVTKRGQDVALRCDPISGHVSLYWYRQALGQGPEFLTYFNYEAQQDKSGLPNDRFSAERPEGSISTLTIQRTEQRDSAMYRCASSPAGGDTGELFFGEGSRLTVL.

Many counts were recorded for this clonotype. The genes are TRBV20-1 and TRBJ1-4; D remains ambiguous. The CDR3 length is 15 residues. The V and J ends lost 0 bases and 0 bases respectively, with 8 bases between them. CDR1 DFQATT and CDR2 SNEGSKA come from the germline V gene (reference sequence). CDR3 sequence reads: CSARDRATTNEKLFF. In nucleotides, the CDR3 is TGCAGTGCTAGAGATCGCGCAACAACTAATGAAAAACTGTTTTTT.

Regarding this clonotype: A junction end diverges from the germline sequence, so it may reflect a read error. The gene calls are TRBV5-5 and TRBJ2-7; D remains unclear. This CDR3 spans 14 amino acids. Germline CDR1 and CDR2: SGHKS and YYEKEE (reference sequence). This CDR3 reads CASSLDSRSYGQCF. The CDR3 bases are TGTGCCAGCAGCTTGGACAGCCGATCCTACGGGCAGTGCTTC.

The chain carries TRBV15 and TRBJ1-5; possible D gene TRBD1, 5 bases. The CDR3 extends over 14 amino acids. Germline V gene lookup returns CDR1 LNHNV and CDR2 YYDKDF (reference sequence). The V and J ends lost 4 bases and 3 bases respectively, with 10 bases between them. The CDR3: CATSITGYNQPQHF. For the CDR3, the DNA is TGTGCCACCAGCATAACAGGCTACAATCAGCCCCAGCATTTT.

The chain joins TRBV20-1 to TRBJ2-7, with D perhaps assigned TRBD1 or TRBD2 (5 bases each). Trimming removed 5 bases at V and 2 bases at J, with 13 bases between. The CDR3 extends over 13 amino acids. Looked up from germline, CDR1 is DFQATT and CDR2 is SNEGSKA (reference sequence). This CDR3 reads CSAPGTPTYEQYF. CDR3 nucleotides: TGCAGTGCTCCCGGGACCCCTACCTACGAGCAGTACTTC.

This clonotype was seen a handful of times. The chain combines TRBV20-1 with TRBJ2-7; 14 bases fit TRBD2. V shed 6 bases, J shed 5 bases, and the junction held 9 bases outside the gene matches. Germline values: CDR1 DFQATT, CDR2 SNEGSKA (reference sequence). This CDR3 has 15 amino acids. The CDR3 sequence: CSAVSGLAGVHEQYF. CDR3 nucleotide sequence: TGCAGTGCCGTTTCGGGACTAGCGGGAGTACACGAGCAGTACTTC.

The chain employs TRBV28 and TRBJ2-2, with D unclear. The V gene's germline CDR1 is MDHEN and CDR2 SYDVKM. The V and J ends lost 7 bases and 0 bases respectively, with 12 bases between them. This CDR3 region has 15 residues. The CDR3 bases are TGTGCCAGCAAAATTTTTTCCACGAACACCGGGGAGCTGTTTTTT. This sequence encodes CASKIFSTNTGELFF. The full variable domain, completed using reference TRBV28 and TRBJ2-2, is DVKVTQSSRYLVKRTGEKVFLECVQDMDHENMFWYRQDPGLGLRLIYFSYDVKMKEKGDIPEGYSVSREKKERFSLILESASTNQTSMYLCASKIFSTNTGELFFGEGSRLTVL.

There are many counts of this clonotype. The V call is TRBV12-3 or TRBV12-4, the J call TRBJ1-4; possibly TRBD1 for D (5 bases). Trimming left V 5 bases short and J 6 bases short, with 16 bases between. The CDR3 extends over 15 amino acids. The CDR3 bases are TGTGCCAGCAGTCCGGAGGAGGGACCCTATGAAAAACTGTTTTTT. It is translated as CASSPEEGPYEKLFF.

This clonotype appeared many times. The CDR3 loop is CASSGLAGRGVNEQFF. CDR3 DNA: TGTGCCAGTAGTGGATTAGCGGGAAGAGGGGTCAATGAGCAGTTCTTC. The genes are TRBV19 and TRBJ2-1; 8 bases are a match to TRBD2. With 5 bases clipped from V and 6 bases from J, the junction kept 12 bases outside the gene matches. CDR1 and CDR2 (germline): LNHDA, SQIVND (reference sequence). The length of the CDR3 is 16 residues.

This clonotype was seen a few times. In DNA, the CDR3 is TGTGCCAGCAGCGGGACTAGCGGGATCTCCTTAGAGCAGTACTTC. Its protein product is CASSGTSGISLEQYF. The chain carries TRBV5-6 and TRBJ2-7; TRBD2 agrees at 13 bases. Germline V gene sequence: CDR1 SGHDT, CDR2 YYEEEE. With 4 bases clipped from V and 7 bases from J, the junction kept 8 bases outside the gene matches. The CDR3 has 15 amino acids.

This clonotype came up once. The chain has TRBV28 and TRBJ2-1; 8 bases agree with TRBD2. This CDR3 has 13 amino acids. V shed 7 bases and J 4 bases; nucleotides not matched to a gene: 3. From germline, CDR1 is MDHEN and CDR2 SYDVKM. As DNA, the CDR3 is TGTGCCAGCAACCCGGGGGGGTACAATGAGCAGTTCTTC. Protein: CASNPGGYNEQFF.

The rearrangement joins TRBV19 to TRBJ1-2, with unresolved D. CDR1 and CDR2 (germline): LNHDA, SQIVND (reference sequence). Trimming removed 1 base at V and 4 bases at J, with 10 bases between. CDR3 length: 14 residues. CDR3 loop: CASSIVAGLYGYTF. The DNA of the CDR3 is TGTGCCAGTAGTATAGTAGCCGGGCTCTATGGCTACACCTTC.

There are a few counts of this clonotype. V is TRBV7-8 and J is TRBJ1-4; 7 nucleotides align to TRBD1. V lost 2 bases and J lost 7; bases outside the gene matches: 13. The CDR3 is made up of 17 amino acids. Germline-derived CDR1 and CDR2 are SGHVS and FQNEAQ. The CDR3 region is CASSLRRKQGLGEKLFF. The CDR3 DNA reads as TGTGCCAGCAGCTTAAGACGCAAACAGGGGCTGGGTGAAAAACTGTTTTTT.

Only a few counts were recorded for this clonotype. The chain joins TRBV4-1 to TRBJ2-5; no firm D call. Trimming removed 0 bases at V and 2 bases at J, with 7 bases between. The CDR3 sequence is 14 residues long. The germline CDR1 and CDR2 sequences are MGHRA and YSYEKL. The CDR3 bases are TGCGCCAGCAGCCAAGATCTGGAGCAAGAGACCCAGTACTTC. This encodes CASSQDLEQETQYF.